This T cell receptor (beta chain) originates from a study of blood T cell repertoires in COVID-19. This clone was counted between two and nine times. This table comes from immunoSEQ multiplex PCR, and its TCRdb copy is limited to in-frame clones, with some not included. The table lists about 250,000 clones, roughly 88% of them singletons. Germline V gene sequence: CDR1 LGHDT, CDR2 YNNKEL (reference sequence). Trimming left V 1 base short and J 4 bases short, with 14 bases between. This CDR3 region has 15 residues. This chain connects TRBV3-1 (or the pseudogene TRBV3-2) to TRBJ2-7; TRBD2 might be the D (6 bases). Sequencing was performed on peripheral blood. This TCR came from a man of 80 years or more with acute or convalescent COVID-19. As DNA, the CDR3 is TGTGCCAGCAGCCAAGTTGCCGGGAGTTCATACGAGCAGTACTTC. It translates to CASSQVAGSSYEQYF.